The T cell receptor (beta chain) described here comes from a study of T cells in Graves' hyperthyroidism and ophthalmopathy. The wider study: Peripheral blood collection took place at initial diagnosis, before any treatment. Study outcomes and limitations: Researchers found most expanded thyroid clonotypes above 0.001 in blood as well.

Disease duration was under 3 months in the ophthalmopathy patients, who also had a Clinical Activity Score of at least 3 and a NOSPECS grade of at least 4. Fresh peripheral blood, roughly 10 ml, was the source of the PBMCs. In its sample, this clonotype was seen many times. Its matching antigen is unknown. CDR1 and CDR2 from the germline V gene are SEHNR and FQNEAQ (reference sequence). The CDR3 is made up of 14 amino acids. V dropped 5 bases and J dropped 1; count of bases not matched to a gene: 3. The CDR3 regions of TCR beta were amplified from RNA transcripts. Carried out on the TCR CDR3, a first-round RT-PCR used the HTBI primer set. TCRdb redid the calling of the multiplex PCR reads with MiXCR, one entry per CDR3 protein. The sample holds around 250,000 distinct CDR3 sequences; roughly 15% are singletons and the top ten take 28%.

Source material: blood. The gene calls are TRBV7-9 and TRBJ2-5; 8 nucleotides match TRBD1. This receptor was obtained from a woman younger than 30 with Graves' ophthalmopathy. The CDR3 here is CASSRTGRQETQYF. CDR3 sequence (DNA): TGTGCCAGCAGCAGGACAGGGCGCCAAGAGACCCAGTACTTC. Drawing the rest from reference TRBV7-9 and TRBJ2-5, the complete variable domain is DTGVSQNPRHKITKRGQNVTFRCDPISEHNRLYWYRQTLGQGPEFLTYFQNEAQLEKSRLLSDRFSAERPKGSFSTLEIQRTEQGDSAMYLCASSRTGRQETQYFGPGTRLLVL.